This is a list of T cell receptor beta chains from one sample in a study of blood T cell repertoires in COVID-19. Repertoires were generated with immunoSEQ multiplex PCR, while TCRdb's copy carries only in-frame clones and drops some. Seen here are 200,000 to 300,000 clones, around 87% observed once, and the top ten hold more than 4.5%. Sequencing was carried out using peripheral blood. The source is an older woman with COVID-19, enrolled during active disease. Both conserved end residues are part of each CDR3. The D gene is left open where the match is weak. Rows give clone size only sometimes, using once, few, many, or a class for an expanded clone.

>TRBD1|TRBJ1-2|-|TRBV28
CATRLWTGNYGYTF
TGTGCCACCCGCTTATGGACAGGAAACTATGGCTACACCTTC
>TRBD2|TRBJ2-3|-|TRBV28
CASSFLAGGNTQYF
TGTGCCAGCAGTTTTTTAGCGGGAGGGAATACGCAGTATTTT
>TRBD1|TRBJ1-5|-|TRBV11-1
CASSRTGGQPQHF
TGTGCCAGCAGCCGGACAGGGGGTCAGCCCCAGCATTTT
>-|TRBJ1-5|-|TRBV6-4
CASSESSNQPQHF
TGTGCCAGCAGTGAGAGTAGCAATCAGCCCCAGCATTTT
>-|TRBJ1-2|-|TRBV30
CAWSAALTNGYTF
TGTGCCTGGAGCGCCGCCTTGACAAACGGCTACACCTTC
>TRBD1|TRBJ2-1|-|TRBV7-9
CASSSGTGFNEQFF
TGTGCCAGCAGCTCCGGGACAGGCTTCAATGAGCAGTTCTTC
>TRBD2|TRBJ2-2|-|TRBV13
CASSASGKNTGELFF
TGTGCCAGCAGCGCTAGCGGGAAAAACACCGGGGAGCTGTTTTTT
>TRBD1|TRBJ2-5|once|TRBV6-5
CASSYRGQTQETQYF
TGTGCCAGCAGTTACCGGGGACAGACCCAAGAGACCCAGTACTTC
>-|TRBJ1-4|-|TRBV4-1
CNHGGEKLFF
TGTAACCACGGGGGTGAAAAACTGTTTTTT
>TRBD1|TRBJ1-5|-|TRBV19
CASSAPGQGGQPQHF
TGTGCCAGTAGTGCCCCCGGACAGGGAGGACAGCCCCAGCATTTT
>-|TRBJ2-1|-|TRBV7-3
CASSLTLSSDEQFF
TGTGCCAGCAGCTTAACCCTTAGCTCGGATGAGCAGTTCTTC
>TRBD2|TRBJ2-1|-|TRBV7-3
CASSLKGTSFNEQFF
TGTGCCAGCAGCTTAAAGGGGACTAGCTTCAATGAGCAGTTCTTC
>TRBD2|TRBJ2-1|-|TRBV2
CASRTTSGSWNEQFF
TGTGCCAGCAGAACCACTAGCGGGAGTTGGAATGAGCAGTTCTTC
>TRBD2|TRBJ2-1|once|TRBV7-9
CASSRGTSGHSYNEQFF
TGTGCCAGCAGCCGAGGGACTAGCGGGCACTCCTACAATGAGCAGTTCTTC
>-|TRBJ1-5|-|TRBV12-3/TRBV12-4
CASSLVGQPQHF
TGTGCCAGCAGTTTAGTCGGTCAGCCCCAGCATTTT
>-|TRBJ1-3|-|TRBV7-8
CASSLDSRGALSGNTIYF
TGTGCCAGCAGCTTAGATTCCCGGGGGGCCCTCTCTGGAAACACCATATATTTT
>TRBD2|TRBJ2-2|-|TRBV6-5
CASGTSGRRGGELFF
TGTGCCAGCGGGACTAGCGGGAGGAGGGGCGGGGAGCTGTTTTTT
>TRBD2|TRBJ2-3|once|TRBV18
CASSPKGGSGLAGAEVTQYF
TGTGCCAGCTCACCAAAGGGGGGATCAGGACTAGCGGGAGCCGAGGTTACGCAGTATTTT
>-|TRBJ1-5|-|TRBV2
CASSVQGVSNQPQHF
TGTGCCAGCAGTGTTCAGGGTGTTAGCAATCAGCCCCAGCATTTT
>-|TRBJ1-6|-|TRBV6-5
CASSLNSPLHF
TGTGCCAGCAGTCTTAATTCACCCCTCCACTTT
>TRBD1|TRBJ2-1|-|TRBV28
CASIRGQNEQFF
TGTGCCAGCATCAGGGGGCAAAATGAGCAGTTCTTC
>-|TRBJ1-2|few|TRBV28
CASSLRAGREGYTF
TGTGCCAGCAGTTTAAGGGCAGGGAGGGAAGGCTACACCTTC
>-|TRBJ2-5|once|TRBV19
CASSWQRQETQYF
TGTGCCAGTAGTTGGCAGAGGCAAGAGACCCAGTACTTC
>TRBD2|TRBJ2-4|-|TRBV3-1/TRBV3-2
CASGEGTSLNIQYF
TGTGCCAGCGGGGAGGGGACTTCCTTAAACATTCAGTACTTC
>-|TRBJ1-6|-|TRBV11-2
CASSLIRGGNSPLHF
TGTGCCAGCAGCTTAATCAGGGGCGGGAATTCACCCCTCCACTTT
>-|TRBJ1-2|-|TRBV14
CASSQAIAYGYTF
TGTGCCAGCAGCCAAGCTATTGCCTATGGCTACACCTTC
>TRBD2|TRBJ2-1|-|TRBV6-4
CASSDSNGRALLGEQFF
TGTGCCAGCAGTGACTCGAACGGGAGGGCTCTTTTGGGTGAGCAGTTCTTC
>TRBD2|TRBJ2-7|-|TRBV6-5
CASSLSGSARDEQYF
TGTGCCAGCAGTCTTAGCGGGAGCGCGAGGGACGAGCAGTACTTC
>TRBD1|TRBJ1-4|-|TRBV19
CASRGQGNEKLFF
TGTGCCAGTCGGGGACAGGGGAATGAAAAACTGTTTTTT
>-|TRBJ2-7|-|TRBV6-5
CASTEPGGTYEQYF
TGTGCCAGCACCGAACCCGGGGGTACCTACGAGCAGTACTTC
>TRBD1|TRBJ1-5|-|TRBV7-2
CASRLGGQGNQPQHF
TGTGCCAGCAGGTTAGGAGGACAGGGAAATCAGCCCCAGCATTTT
>-|TRBJ2-7|few|TRBV7-8
CASSLGVGVSVNLIEQYF
TGTGCCAGCAGCTTAGGAGTAGGGGTTTCGGTAAATCTAATCGAGCAGTACTTC
>-|TRBJ1-5|-|TRBV6-5
CASSRGRGNQPQHF
TGTGCCAGCAGCCGCGGCAGGGGCAATCAGCCCCAGCATTTT
>TRBD1|TRBJ2-7|-|TRBV5-6
CASSRTGVHEQYF
TGTGCCAGCAGCCGGACAGGGGTACACGAGCAGTACTTC
>TRBD2|TRBJ2-1|-|TRBV6-2/TRBV6-3
CASSPHLGTSGPRNEQFF
TGTGCCAGCAGTCCCCACCTCGGGACTAGCGGCCCGAGGAATGAGCAGTTCTTC
>-|TRBJ1-1|-|TRBV29-1
CSVSRVDTEAFF
TGCAGCGTTTCCCGGGTTGACACTGAAGCTTTCTTT
>-|TRBJ2-7|once|TRBV5-4
CASSLRETLYEQYF
TGTGCCAGCAGCTTGCGGGAGACCCTCTACGAGCAGTACTTC
>-|TRBJ2-7|-|TRBV6-5
CASSYAGRSYEQYF
TGTGCCAGCAGTTACGCCGGGAGATCCTACGAGCAGTACTTC
>-|TRBJ2-3|-|TRBV28
CASSPAARTQYF
TGTGCCAGCTCCCCGGCCGCTAGGACGCAGTATTTT
>-|TRBJ2-1|-|TRBV14
CASSQGLALTYNEQFF
TGTGCCAGCAGCCAAGGGTTGGCATTAACATACAATGAGCAGTTCTTC
>-|TRBJ2-1|-|TRBV21-1
CASSLAGLIYNEQFF
TGTGCCAGCAGCTTAGCGGGCCTCATCTACAATGAGCAGTTCTTC
>-|TRBJ1-2|-|TRBV6-1
CASSESGTKYGYTF
TGTGCCAGCAGTGAGAGCGGGACAAAGTATGGCTACACCTTC
>-|TRBJ2-1|-|TRBV7-9
CASSLAFGPYNEQFF
TGTGCCAGCAGCTTAGCCTTTGGCCCCTACAATGAGCAGTTCTTC
>TRBD2|TRBJ2-2|-|TRBV5-4
CASSKGLATPNTGELFF
TGTGCCAGCAGCAAAGGACTAGCGACCCCGAACACCGGGGAGCTGTTTTTT
>TRBD1|TRBJ2-5|-|TRBV10-3
CAIRGTGQETQYF
TGTGCCATCAGAGGGACAGGGCAAGAGACCCAGTACTTC
>-|TRBJ1-5|-|TRBV7-9
CASSFDISNQPQHF
TGTGCCAGCAGCTTCGACATTAGCAATCAGCCCCAGCATTTT
>-|TRBJ2-1|once|TRBV9
CASSVLQGFADEQFF
TGTGCCAGCAGCGTATTGCAGGGTTTTGCCGATGAGCAGTTCTTC
>TRBD2|TRBJ2-3|-|TRBV4-3
CASSQDGRGTDTQYF
TGCGCCAGCAGCCAAGACGGGCGGGGGACAGATACGCAGTATTTT
>-|TRBJ2-3|-|TRBV5-1
CASSFGLADTQYF
TGCGCCAGCAGCTTCGGGTTGGCGGATACGCAGTATTTT
>TRBD2|TRBJ2-1|-|TRBV7-9
CASSFVAGASSSYNEQFF
TGTGCCAGCAGCTTTGTAGCGGGAGCCTCAAGCTCCTACAATGAGCAGTTCTTC
>-|TRBJ1-2|few|TRBV10-1
CASTTPQGNYGYTF
TGCGCCAGCACCACCCCCCAGGGGAACTATGGCTACACCTTC
>-|TRBJ2-1|once|TRBV9
CASSVWRASYNEQFF
TGTGCCAGCAGCGTTTGGCGGGCCTCCTACAATGAGCAGTTCTTC
>TRBD1|TRBJ1-2|few|TRBV14
CASSPPGQAYGYTF
TGTGCCAGCAGCCCACCGGGACAGGCCTATGGCTACACCTTC